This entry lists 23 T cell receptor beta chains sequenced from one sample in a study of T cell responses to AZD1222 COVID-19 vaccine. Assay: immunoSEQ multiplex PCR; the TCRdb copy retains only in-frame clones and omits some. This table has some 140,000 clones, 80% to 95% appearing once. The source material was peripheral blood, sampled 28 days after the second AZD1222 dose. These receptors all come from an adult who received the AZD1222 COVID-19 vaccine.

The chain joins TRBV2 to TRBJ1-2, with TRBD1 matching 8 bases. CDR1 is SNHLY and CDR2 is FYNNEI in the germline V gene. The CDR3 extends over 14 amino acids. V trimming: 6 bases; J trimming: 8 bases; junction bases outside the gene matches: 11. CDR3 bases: TGTGCCAGCAGCTTCGGACAGGGAGGATCAGGCTACACCTTC. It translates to CASSFGQGGSGYTF.

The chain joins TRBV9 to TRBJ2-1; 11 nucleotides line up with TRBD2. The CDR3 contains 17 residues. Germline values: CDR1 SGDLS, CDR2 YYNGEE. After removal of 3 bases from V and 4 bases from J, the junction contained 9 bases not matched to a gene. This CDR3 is CASSGPTSGEGYNEQFF. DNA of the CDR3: TGTGCCAGCAGCGGACCGACTAGCGGGGAGGGGTACAATGAGCAGTTCTTC.

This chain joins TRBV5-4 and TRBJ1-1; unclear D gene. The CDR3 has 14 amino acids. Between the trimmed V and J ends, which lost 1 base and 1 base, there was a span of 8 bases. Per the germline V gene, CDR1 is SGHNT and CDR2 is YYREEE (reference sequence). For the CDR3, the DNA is TGTGCCAGCAGCTTGAGTCAGCAGAACACTGAAGCTTTCTTT. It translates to CASSLSQQNTEAFF.

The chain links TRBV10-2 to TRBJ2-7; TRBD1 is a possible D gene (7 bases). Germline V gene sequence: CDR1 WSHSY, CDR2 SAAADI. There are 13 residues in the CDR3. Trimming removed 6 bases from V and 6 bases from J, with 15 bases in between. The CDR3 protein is CASSGAGGFEQYF. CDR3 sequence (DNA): TGCGCCAGCAGCGGTGCAGGGGGGTTCGAGCAGTACTTC.

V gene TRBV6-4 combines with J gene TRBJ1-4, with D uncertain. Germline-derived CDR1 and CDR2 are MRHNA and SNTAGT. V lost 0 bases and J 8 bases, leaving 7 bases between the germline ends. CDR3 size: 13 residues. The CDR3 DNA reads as TGTGCCAGCAGTGACTCTCGCGGCGAAAAACTGTTTTTT. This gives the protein CASSDSRGEKLFF.

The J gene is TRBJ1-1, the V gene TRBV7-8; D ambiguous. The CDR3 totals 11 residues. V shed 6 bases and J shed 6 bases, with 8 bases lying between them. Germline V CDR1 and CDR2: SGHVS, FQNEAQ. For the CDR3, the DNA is TGTGCCAGCAGTCCTCTGGCTGAAGCTTTCTTT. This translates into CASSPLAEAFF.

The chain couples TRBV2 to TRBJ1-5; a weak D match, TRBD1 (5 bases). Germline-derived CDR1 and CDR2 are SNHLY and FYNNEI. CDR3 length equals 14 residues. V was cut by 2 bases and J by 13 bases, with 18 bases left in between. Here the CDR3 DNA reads TGTGCCAGCAGTGAAAGGTTCAGACAGACCATGCAGCATTTT. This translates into CASSERFRQTMQHF.

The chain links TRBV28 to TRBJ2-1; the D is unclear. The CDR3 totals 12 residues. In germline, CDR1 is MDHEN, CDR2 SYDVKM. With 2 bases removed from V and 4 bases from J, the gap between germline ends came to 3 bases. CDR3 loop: CASSLGYNEQFF. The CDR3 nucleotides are TGTGCCAGCAGTTTAGGGTACAATGAGCAGTTCTTC.

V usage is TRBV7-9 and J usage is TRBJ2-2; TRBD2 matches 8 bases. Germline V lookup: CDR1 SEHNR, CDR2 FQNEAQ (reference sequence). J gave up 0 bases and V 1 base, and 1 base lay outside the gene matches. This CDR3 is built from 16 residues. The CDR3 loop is CASSLGLATNTGELFF. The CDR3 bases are TGTGCCAGCAGCTTAGGACTAGCGACGAACACCGGGGAGCTGTTTTTT.

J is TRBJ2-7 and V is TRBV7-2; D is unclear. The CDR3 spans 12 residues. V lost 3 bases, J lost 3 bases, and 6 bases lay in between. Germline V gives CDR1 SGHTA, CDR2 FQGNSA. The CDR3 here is CASSFISYEQYF. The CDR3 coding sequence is TGTGCCAGCAGCTTTATCAGCTACGAGCAGTACTTC.

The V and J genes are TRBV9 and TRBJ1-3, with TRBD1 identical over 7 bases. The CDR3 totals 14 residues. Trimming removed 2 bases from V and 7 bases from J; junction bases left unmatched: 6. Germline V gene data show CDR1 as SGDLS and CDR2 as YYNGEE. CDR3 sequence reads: CASSVATGRNTIYF. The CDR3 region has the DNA TGTGCCAGCAGCGTTGCGACAGGGCGGAACACCATATATTTT.

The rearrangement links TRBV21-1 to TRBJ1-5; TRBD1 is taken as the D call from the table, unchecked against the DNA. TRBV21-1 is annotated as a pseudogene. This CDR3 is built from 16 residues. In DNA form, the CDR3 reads TGTGCCAGCAGCCCGAGGGACAGGGGGATCAATCAGCCCCAGCATTTT. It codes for CASSPRDRGINQPQHF.

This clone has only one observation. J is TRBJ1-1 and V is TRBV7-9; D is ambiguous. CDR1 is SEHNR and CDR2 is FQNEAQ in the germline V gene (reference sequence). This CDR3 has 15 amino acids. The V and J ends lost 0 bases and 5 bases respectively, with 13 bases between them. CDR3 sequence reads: CASSLALGGKTEAFF. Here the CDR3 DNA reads TGTGCCAGCAGCTTAGCCTTGGGAGGGAAGACTGAAGCTTTCTTT.

CDR3 DNA: TGTGCCAGCAACCAGTGGGGGGAGACCCAGTACTTC. Protein sequence: CASNQWGETQYF. The J gene is TRBJ2-5, the V gene TRBV11-2; D tentatively fits TRBD1 or TRBD2 (5 bases each). The ends were cut back, 7 bases at V and 5 bases at J, with 11 bases in the middle. The CDR3 covers 12 residues. Looked up from germline, CDR1 is SGHAT and CDR2 is FQNNGV.

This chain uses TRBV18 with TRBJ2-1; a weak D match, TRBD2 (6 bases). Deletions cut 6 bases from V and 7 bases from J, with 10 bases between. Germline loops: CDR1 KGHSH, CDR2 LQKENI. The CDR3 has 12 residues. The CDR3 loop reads CASSQGLNEQFF. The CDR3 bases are TGTGCCAGCTCCCAGGGACTTAATGAGCAGTTCTTC.

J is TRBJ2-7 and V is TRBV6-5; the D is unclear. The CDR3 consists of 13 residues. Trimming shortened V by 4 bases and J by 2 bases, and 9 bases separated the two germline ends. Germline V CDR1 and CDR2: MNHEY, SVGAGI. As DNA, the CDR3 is TGTGCCAGCAGTTCCCCGGCCACCTACGAGCAGTACTTC. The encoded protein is CASSSPATYEQYF.

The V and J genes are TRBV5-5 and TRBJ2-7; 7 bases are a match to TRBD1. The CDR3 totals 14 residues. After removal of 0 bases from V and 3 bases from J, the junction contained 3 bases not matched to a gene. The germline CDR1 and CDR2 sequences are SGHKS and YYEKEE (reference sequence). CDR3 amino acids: CASSLVSGGYEQYF. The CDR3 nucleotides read TGTGCCAGCAGCTTGGTTTCAGGGGGCTACGAGCAGTACTTC.

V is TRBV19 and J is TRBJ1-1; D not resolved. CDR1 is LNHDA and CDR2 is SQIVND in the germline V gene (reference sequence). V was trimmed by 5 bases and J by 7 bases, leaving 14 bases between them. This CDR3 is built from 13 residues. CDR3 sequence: CASSHGGLGEAFF. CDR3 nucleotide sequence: TGTGCCAGTAGTCATGGAGGATTGGGTGAAGCTTTCTTT.

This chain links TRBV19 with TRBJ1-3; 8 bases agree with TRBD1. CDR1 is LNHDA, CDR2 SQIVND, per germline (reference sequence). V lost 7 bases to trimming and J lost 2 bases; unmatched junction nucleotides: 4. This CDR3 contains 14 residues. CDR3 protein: CASTRTGPGNTIYF. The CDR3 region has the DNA TGTGCCAGTACCCGGACAGGGCCTGGAAACACCATATATTTT. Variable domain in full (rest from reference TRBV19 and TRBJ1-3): DGGITQSPKYLFRKEGQNVTLSCEQNLNHDAMYWYRQDPGQGLRLIYYSQIVNDFQKGDIAEGYSVSREKKESFPLTVTSAQKNPTAFYLCASTRTGPGNTIYFGEGSWLTVV.

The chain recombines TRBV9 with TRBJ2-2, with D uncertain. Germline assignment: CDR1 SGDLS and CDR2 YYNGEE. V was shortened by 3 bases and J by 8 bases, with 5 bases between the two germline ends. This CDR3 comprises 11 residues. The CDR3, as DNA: TGTGCCAGCAGCGACCAAGGGGAGCTGTTTTTT. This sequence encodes CASSDQGELFF.

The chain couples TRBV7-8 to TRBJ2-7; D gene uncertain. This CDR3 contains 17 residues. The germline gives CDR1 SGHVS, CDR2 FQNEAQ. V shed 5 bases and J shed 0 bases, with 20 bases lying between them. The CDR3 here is CASSIKLPPESSYEQYF. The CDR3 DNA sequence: TGTGCCAGCAGCATAAAGCTCCCGCCAGAGAGCTCCTACGAGCAGTACTTC.

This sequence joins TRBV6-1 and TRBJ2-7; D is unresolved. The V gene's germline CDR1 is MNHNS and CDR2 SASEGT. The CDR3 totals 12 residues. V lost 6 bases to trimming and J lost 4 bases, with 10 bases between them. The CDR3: CASSGTAYEQYF. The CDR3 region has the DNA TGTGCCAGCAGCGGAACAGCTTACGAGCAGTACTTC.

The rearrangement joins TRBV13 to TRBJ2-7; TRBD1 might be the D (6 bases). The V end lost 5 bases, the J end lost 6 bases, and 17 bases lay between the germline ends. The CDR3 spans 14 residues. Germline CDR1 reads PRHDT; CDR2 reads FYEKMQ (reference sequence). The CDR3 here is CASSARQGLGEQYF. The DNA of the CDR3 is TGTGCCAGCAGCGCCAGGCAGGGGTTAGGCGAGCAGTACTTC.